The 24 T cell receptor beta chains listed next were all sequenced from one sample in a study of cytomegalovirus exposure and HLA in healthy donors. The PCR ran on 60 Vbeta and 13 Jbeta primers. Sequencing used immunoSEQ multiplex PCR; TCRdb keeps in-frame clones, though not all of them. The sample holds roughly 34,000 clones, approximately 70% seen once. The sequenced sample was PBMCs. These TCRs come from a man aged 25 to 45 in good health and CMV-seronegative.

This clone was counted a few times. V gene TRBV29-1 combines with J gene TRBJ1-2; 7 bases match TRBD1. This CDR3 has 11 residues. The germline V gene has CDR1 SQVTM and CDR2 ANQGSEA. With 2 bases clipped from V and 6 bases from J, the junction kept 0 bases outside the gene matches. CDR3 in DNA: TGCAGCGTTGAAACAGGGGATGGCTACACCTTC. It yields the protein CSVETGDGYTF.

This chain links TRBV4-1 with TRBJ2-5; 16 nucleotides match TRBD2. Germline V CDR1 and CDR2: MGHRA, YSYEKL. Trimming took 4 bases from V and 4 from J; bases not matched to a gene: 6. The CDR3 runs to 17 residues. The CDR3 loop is CASSRGLAGGPGETQYF. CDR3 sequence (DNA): TGCGCCAGCAGCCGGGGACTAGCGGGAGGGCCGGGAGAGACCCAGTACTTC.

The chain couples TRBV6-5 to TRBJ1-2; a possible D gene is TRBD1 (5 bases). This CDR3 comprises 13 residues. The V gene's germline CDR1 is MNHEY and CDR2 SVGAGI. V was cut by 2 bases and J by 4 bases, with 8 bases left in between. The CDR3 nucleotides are TGTGCCAGCAGTTACAGGGGTGGCTATGGCTACACCTTC. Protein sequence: CASSYRGGYGYTF.

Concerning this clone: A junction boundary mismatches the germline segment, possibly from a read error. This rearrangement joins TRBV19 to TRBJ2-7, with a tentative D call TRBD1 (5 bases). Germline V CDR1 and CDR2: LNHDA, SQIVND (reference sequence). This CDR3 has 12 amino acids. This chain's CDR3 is CASSGASHEQYF. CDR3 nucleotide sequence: TGTGCCAGTAGTGGGGCCTCCCACGAGCAGTACTTC. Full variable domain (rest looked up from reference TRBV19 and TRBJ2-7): DGGITQSPKYLFRKEGQNVTLSCEQNLNHDAMYWYRQDPGQGLRLIYYSQIVNDFQKGDIAEGYSVSREKKESFPLTVTSAQKNPTAFYLCASSGASHEQYFGPGTRLTVT.

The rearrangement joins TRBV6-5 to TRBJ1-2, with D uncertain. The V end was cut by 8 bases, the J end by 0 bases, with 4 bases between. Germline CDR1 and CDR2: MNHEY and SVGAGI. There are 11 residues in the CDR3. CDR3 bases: TGTGCCAGCTCCTCTAACTATGGCTACACCTTC. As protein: CASSSNYGYTF.

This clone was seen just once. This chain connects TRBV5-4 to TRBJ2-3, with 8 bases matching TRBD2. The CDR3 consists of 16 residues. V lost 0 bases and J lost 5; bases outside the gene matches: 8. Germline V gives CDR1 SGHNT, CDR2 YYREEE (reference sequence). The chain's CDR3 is CASSLVLGGALDTQYF. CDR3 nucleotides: TGTGCCAGCAGCTTGGTTCTCGGGGGGGCCTTAGATACGCAGTATTTT.

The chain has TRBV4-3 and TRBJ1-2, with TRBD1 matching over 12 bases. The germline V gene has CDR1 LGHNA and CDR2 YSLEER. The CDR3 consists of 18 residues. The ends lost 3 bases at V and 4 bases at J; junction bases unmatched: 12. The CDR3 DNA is TGCGCCAGCAGCCACCTAGCGGGACAGGGGGCAGTATCCTATGGCTACACCTTC. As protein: CASSHLAGQGAVSYGYTF.

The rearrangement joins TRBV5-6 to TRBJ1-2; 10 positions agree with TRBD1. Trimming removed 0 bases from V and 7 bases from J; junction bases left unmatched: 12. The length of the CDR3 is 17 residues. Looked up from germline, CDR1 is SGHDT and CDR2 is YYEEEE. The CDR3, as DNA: TGTGCCAGCAGCTTGGGGCTCGACAGGGGGCGGTCGGGTGGCTACACCTTC. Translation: CASSLGLDRGRSGGYTF.

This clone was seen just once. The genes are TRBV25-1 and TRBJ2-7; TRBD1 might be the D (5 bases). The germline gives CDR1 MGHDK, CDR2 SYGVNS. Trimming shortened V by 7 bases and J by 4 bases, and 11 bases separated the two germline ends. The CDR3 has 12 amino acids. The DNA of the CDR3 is TGTGCCAGCATATACCAGGGATACGAGCAGTACTTC. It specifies CASIYQGYEQYF.

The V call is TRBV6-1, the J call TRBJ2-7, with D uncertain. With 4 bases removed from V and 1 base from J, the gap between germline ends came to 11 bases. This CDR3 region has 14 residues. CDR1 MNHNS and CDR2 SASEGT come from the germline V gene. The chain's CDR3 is CASSGAWMSYEQYF. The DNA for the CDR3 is TGTGCCAGCAGTGGGGCGTGGATGTCCTACGAGCAGTACTTC.

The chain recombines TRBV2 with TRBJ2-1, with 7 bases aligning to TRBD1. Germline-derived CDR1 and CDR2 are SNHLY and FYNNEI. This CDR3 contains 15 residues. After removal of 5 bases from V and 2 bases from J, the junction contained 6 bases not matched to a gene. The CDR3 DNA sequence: TGTGCCAGCAGTAACGACAGGGCGGCCTACAATGAGCAGTTCTTC. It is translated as CASSNDRAAYNEQFF.

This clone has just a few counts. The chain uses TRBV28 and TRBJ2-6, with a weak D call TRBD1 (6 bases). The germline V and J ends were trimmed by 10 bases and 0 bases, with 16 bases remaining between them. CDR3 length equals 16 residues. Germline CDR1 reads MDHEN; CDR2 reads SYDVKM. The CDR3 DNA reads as TGTGCCACTCTCCAGGACAGATACTCTGGGGCCAACGTCCTGACTTTC. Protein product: CATLQDRYSGANVLTF.

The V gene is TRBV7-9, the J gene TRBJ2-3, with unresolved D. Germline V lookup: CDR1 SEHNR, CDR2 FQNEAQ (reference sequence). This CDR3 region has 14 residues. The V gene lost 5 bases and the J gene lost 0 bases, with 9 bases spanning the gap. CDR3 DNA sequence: TGTGCCAGCAGCAGCACCTACAGCACAGATACGCAGTATTTT. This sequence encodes CASSSTYSTDTQYF.

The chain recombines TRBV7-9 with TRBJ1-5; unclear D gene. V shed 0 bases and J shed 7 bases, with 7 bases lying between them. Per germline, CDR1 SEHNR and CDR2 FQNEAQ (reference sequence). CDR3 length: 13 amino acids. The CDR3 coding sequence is TGTGCCAGCAGCTTAGCGTCGGGACAGCCCCAGCATTTT. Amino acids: CASSLASGQPQHF.

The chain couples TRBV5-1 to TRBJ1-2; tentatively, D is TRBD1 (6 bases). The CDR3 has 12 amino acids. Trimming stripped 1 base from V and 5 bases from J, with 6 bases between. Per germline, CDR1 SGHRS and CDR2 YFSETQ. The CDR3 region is CASSLTGYGYTF. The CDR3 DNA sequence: TGCGCCAGCAGCTTGACAGGGTATGGCTACACCTTC.

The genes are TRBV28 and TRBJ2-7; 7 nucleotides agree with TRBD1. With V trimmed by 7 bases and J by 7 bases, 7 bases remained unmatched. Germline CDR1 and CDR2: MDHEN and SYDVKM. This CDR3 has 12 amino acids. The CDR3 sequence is CASKGAPREQYF. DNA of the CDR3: TGTGCCAGCAAGGGGGCCCCGCGGGAGCAGTACTTC.

Written as DNA, the CDR3 is TGTGCCAGTTTAGGGGGTAGAATGAACACTGAAGCTTTCTTT. Its translation: CASLGGRMNTEAFF. V and J are TRBV11-2 and TRBJ1-1; TRBD1 is a possible D gene (6 bases). The CDR3 loop spans 14 amino acids. V dropped 9 bases and J dropped 0 bases, with 14 bases sitting between them. Germline V gene data show CDR1 as SGHAT and CDR2 as FQNNGV. The variable domain in full, with the rest retrieved from reference TRBV11-2 and TRBJ1-1, is EAGVAQSPRYKIIEKRQSVAFWCNPISGHATLYWYQQILGQGPKLLIQFQNNGVVDDSQLPKDRFSAERLKGVDSTLKIQPAKLEDSAVYLCASLGGRMNTEAFFGQGTRLTVV.

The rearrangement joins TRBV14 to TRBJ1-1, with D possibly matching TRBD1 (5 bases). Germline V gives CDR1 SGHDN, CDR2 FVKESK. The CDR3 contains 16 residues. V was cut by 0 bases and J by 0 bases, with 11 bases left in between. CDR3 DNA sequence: TGTGCCAGCAGCCAAGACCCAGGGTGGATGAACACTGAAGCTTTCTTT. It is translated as CASSQDPGWMNTEAFF.

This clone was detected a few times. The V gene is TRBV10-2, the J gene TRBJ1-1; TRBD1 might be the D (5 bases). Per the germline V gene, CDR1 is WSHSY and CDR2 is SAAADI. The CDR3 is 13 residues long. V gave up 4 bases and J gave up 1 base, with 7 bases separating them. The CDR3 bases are TGCGCCAGCAGTGGGGGCAGGAACACTGAAGCTTTCTTT. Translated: CASSGGRNTEAFF.

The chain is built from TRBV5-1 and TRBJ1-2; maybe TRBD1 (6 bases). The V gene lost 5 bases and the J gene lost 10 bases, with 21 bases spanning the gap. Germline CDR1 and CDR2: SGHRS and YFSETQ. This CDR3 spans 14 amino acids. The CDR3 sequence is CASRKDSGGSDYTF. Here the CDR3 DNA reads TGCGCCAGCAGAAAGGACAGTGGAGGATCCGACTACACCTTC. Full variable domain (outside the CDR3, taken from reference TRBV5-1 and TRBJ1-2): KAGVTQTPRYLIKTRGQQVTLSCSPISGHRSVSWYQQTPGQGLQFLFEYFSETQRNKGNFPGRFSGRQFSNSRSEMNVSTLELGDSALYLCASRKDSGGSDYTFGSGTRLTVV.

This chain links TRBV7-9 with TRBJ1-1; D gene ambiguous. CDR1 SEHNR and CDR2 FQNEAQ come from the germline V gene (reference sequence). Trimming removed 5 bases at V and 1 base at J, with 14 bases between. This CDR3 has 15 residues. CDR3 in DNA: TGTGCCAGCAGCCCACCATCGACAACGAACACTGAAGCTTTCTTT. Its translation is CASSPPSTTNTEAFF.

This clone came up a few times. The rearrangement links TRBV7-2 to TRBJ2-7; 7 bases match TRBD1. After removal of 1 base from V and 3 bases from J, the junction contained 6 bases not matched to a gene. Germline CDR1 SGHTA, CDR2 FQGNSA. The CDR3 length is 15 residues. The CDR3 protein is CASSLDTTGIYEQYF. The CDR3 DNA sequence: TGTGCCAGCAGCTTAGACACGACAGGGATCTACGAGCAGTACTTC.

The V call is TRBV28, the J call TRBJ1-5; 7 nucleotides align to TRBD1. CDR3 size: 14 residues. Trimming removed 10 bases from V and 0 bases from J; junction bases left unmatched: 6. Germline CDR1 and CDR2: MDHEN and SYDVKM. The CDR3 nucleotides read TGTGCCACCAAACAGGGGAATAGCAATCAGCCCCAGCATTTT. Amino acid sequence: CATKQGNSNQPQHF. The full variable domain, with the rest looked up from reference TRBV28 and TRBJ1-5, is DVKVTQSSRYLVKRTGEKVFLECVQDMDHENMFWYRQDPGLGLRLIYFSYDVKMKEKGDIPEGYSVSREKKERFSLILESASTNQTSMYLCATKQGNSNQPQHFGDGTRLSIL.

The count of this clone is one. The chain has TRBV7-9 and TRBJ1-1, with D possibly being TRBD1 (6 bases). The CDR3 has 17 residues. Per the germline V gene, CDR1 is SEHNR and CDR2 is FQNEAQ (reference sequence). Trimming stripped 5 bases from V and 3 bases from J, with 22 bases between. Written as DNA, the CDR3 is TGTGCCAGCAGCCGGGGGGCAGGGCCATTACAGTACACTGAAGCTTTCTTT. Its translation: CASSRGAGPLQYTEAFF.